The clone carrying this TCR beta chain was seen only a few times. What it binds is unknown. The data originate from a study of T-cell reconstitution after alpha-beta-depleted transplantation in children. Trimming shortened V by 0 bases and J by 0 bases, and 11 bases separated the two germline ends. Germline V gene lookup returns CDR1 GTSNPN and CDR2 SVGIG (reference sequence). The CDR3 runs to 15 residues. This sample's TCRbeta library carried unique molecular identifier barcodes. One entry per CDR3 protein, called by TCRdb with MiXCR from the PCR reads. The sample carries a few hundred thousand distinct CDR3 sequences, around 13% recorded once. Study-level points and caveats: Once a year had passed after transplant, T-cell counts and diversity came mostly from newly produced T cells. Several patients had high TCRbeta diversity at day 60; it came from surviving recipient T cells and thymic progenitors. Approximately two months post-transplant, alpha-beta T cells reportedly originated from several hundred expanded graft clones.

Sequenced material: PBMCs, mostly from graft donor cells, taken 360 days after TCRalphabeta/CD19-depleted stem cell transplant. The source is a male patient between 10 and 17 years old who had a stem cell transplant for acute myeloid leukemia, so the T cells may come from the graft donor. This sequence joins TRBV30 and TRBJ1-1, with D uncertain. CDR3 sequence: CAWSVGLLLNTEAFF. In DNA form, the CDR3 reads TGTGCCTGGAGTGTAGGATTATTGCTGAACACTGAAGCTTTCTTT.